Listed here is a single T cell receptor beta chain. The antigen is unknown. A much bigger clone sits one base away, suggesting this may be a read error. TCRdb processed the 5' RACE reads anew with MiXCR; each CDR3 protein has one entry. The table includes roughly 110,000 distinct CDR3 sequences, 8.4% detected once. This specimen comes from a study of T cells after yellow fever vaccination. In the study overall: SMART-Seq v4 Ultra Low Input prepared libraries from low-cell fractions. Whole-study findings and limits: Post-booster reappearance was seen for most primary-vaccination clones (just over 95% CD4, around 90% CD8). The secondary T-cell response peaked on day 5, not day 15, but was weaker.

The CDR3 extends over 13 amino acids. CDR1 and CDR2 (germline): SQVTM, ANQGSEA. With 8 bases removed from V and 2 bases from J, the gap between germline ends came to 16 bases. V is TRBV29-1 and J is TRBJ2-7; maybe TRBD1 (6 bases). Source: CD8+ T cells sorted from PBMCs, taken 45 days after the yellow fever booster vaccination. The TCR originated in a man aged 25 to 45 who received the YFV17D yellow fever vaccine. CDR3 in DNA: TGCAGCTTTGGGCACAGGGACCCCTACGAGCAGTACTTC. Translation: CSFGHRDPYEQYF.